In its sample, the clone carrying this T cell receptor beta chain was seen many times. This specimen belongs to a study of CD8 T cells in ankylosing spondylitis. The V gene's germline CDR1 is SQVTM and CDR2 ANQGSEA. The CDR3 loop spans 13 amino acids. V gave up 4 bases and J gave up 0 bases, with 7 bases separating them. MiXCR, run by TCRdb on the 5' RACE reads, gives a single entry per CDR3 protein. The sample holds 150,000 to 200,000 distinct CDR3 sequences, 18% seen once. The chain employs TRBV29-1 and TRBJ2-1; a weak D match, TRBD1 (5 bases). The sample taken for sequencing was blood, either unsorted or a sorted T cell fraction (not recorded which). The sequence was collected from a male donor aged 5-30 years with ankylosing spondylitis or in good health (not recorded which). The CDR3 nucleotides read TGCAGCGTTGGGGGCATCTCCTACAATGAGCAGTTCTTC. It codes for CSVGGISYNEQFF.